Detailed here is one TCR beta chain. Antigen unknown. This CDR3 contains 14 residues. Germline CDR1 and CDR2: SNHLY and FYNNEI. J was trimmed by 9 bases and V by 8 bases; bases with no gene match: 13. This entry belongs to a study of cytomegalovirus exposure and HLA in healthy donors. The primer mix had 60 Vbeta and 13 Jbeta primers. TCRdb keeps only in-frame clones here, not all; method: immunoSEQ multiplex PCR. The table has 75,000 to 100,000 clones, around 80% seen once; the top ten hold about 7.3%. General study findings and limits: TCR beta V segments were, for the most part, productive about 90% or about 30% of the time in an earlier analysis. Most of the CMV-associated TCR beta chains (in a later analysis) appeared to be HLA-restricted.

This receptor was taken from a man younger than 40 in good health and CMV-seronegative. Sequencing was done on a sample of PBMCs. The gene calls are TRBV2 and TRBJ2-1, with 7 bases matching TRBD2. The DNA for the CDR3 is TGTGCCAGCCGCCGGGCGGGGGAAGCCCCTGAGCAGTTCTTC. It encodes CASRRAGEAPEQFF.